Included here is one T cell receptor (beta chain) sequence, with context. Across several immunoSEQ plates, the genomic DNA of each subset was split evenly. 300 ng DNA, roughly 30,000 T cell genomes, went into unsorted PBMC replicate PCRs. Profiling relied on immunoSEQ multiplex PCR, and the TCRdb table lists in-frame clones only, not all of them. Here the sample spans roughly 500,000 clones, 78% being singletons. These data originate in a study of shared clonotypes between healthy human individuals. This CDR3 contains 12 residues. V lost 5 bases to trimming and J lost 9 bases, with 14 bases between them. Germline V gene lookup returns CDR1 WSHSY and CDR2 SAAADI.

Sequenced input: PBMCs. V usage is TRBV10-2 and J usage is TRBJ2-7; weak D call: TRBD2 (5 bases). The TCR was taken from a woman aged 40-49 years in good health. Some clones in this sample may be carry-over from other donors' samples. CDR3 bases: TGCGCCAGCAGTCATGGGAGTAGTGTGCAGTACTTC. Translated, it gives CASSHGSSVQYF.